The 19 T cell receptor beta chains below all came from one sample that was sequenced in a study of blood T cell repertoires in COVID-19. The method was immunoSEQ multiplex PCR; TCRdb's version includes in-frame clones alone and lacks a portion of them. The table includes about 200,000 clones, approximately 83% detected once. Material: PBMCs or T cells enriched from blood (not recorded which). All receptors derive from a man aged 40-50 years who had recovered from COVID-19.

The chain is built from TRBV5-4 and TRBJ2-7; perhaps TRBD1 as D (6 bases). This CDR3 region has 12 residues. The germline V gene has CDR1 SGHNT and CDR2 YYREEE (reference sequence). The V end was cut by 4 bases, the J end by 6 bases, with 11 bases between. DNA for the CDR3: TGTGCCAGCAGCCTGGACAGTTCCGAGCAGTACTTC. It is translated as CASSLDSSEQYF.

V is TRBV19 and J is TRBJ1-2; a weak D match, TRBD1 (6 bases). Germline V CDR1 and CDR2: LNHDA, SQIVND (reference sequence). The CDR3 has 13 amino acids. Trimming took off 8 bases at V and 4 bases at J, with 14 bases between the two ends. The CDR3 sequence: CASFDRTRYGYTF. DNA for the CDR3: TGTGCCAGTTTCGACAGGACCCGCTATGGCTACACCTTC.

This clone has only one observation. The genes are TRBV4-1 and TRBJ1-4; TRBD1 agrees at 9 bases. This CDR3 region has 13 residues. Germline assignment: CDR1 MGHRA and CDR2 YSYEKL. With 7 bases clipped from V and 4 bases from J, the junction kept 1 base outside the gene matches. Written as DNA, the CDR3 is TGCGCCAGCACGGACAGGGGTAATGAAAAACTGTTTTTT. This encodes CASTDRGNEKLFF.

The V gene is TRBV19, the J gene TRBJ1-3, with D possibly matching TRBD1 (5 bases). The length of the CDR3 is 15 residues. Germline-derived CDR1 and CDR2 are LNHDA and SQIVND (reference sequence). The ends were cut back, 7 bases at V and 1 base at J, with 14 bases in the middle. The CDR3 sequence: CASKDRGSSGNTIYF. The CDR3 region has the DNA TGTGCCAGTAAGGATCGGGGGAGTTCTGGAAACACCATATATTTT.

This CDR3 is CSASTARTGGAETQYF. The CDR3 DNA sequence: TGCAGTGCTAGTACGGCCCGTACAGGGGGCGCAGAGACCCAGTACTTC. V gene TRBV20-1 combines with J gene TRBJ2-5, with 9 bases matching TRBD1. The junction had 12 bases not matched to a gene; V was cut back by 3 bases and J by 4 bases. The germline CDR1 and CDR2 sequences are DFQATT and SNEGSKA (reference sequence). CDR3 length: 16 residues.

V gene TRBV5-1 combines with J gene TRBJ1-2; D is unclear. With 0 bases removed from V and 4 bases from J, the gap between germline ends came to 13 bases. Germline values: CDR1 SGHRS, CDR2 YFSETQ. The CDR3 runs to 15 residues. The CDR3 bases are TGCGCCAGCAGCTTGGAAGTCCCAACAACCTATGGCTACACCTTC. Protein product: CASSLEVPTTYGYTF.

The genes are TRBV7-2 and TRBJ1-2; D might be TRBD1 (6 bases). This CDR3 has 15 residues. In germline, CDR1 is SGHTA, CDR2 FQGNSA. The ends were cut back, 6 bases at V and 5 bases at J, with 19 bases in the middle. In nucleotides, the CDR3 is TGTGCCAGCAGTCCTACAGGGAGCTCGTGGTATGGCTACACCTTC. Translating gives CASSPTGSSWYGYTF.

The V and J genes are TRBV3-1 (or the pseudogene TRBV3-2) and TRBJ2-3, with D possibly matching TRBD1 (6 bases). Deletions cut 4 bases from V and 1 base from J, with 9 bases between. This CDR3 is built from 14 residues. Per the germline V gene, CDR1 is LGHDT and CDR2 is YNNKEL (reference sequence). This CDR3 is CASSPRGGTDTQYF. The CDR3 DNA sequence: TGTGCCAGCAGCCCCAGGGGTGGCACAGATACGCAGTATTTT.

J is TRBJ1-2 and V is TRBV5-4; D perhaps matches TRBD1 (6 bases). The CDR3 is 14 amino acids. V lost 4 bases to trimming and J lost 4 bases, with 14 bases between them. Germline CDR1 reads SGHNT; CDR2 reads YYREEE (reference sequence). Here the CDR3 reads CASSQEMTGYGYTF. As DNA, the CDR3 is TGTGCCAGCAGCCAAGAAATGACAGGCTATGGCTACACCTTC. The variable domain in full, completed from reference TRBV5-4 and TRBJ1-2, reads ETGVTQSPTHLIKTRGQQVTLRCSSQSGHNTVSWYQQALGQGPQFIFQYYREEENGRGNFPPRFSGLQFPNYSSELNVNALELDDSALYLCASSQEMTGYGYTFGSGTRLTVV.

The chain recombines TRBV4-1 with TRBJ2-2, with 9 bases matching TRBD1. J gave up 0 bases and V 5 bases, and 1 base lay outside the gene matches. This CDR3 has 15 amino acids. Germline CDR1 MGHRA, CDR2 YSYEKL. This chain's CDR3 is CASSGDRANTGELFF. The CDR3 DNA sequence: TGCGCCAGCAGCGGGGACAGGGCGAACACCGGGGAGCTGTTTTTT.

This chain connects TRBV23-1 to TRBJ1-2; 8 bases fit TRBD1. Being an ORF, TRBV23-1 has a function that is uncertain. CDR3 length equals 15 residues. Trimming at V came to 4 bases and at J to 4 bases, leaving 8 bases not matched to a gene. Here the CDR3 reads CASSPRTGQLYGYTF. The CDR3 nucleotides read TGCGCCAGCAGTCCCCGGACAGGGCAGCTCTATGGCTACACCTTC.

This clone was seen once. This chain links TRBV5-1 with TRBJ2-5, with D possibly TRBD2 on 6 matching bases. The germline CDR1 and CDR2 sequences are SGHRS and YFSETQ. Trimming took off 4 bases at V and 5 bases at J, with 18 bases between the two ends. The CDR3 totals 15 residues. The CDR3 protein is CASSPWGGDRETQYF. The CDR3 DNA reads TGCGCCAGCAGCCCTTGGGGCGGGGATCGGGAGACCCAGTACTTC.

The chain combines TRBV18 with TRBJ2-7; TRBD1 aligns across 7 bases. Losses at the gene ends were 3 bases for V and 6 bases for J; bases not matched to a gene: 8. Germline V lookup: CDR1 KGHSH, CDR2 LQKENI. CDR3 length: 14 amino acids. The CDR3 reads CASSPVTGTGEQYF. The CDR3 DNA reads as TGTGCCAGCTCACCTGTGACAGGGACCGGCGAGCAGTACTTC.

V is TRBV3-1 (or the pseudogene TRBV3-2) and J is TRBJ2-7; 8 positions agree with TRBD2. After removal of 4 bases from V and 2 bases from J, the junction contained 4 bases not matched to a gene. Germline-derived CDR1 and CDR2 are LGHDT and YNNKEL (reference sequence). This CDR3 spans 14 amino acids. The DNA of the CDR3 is TGTGCCAGCAGCCGGGGACTAGACCCCTACGAGCAGTACTTC. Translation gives CASSRGLDPYEQYF.

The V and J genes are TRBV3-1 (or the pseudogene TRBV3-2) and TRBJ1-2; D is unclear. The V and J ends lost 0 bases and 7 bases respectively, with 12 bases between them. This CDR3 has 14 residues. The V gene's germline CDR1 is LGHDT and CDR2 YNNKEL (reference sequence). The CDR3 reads CASSQDQRTRGYTF. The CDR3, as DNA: TGTGCCAGCAGCCAAGATCAGAGGACTCGTGGCTACACCTTC.

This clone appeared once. DNA of the CDR3: TGCGCCAGCAGCCCCCGGGACAGGGGAGGCCATGGCTACACCTTC. Its translation is CASSPRDRGGHGYTF. V gene TRBV4-1 combines with J gene TRBJ1-2, with 10 bases lining up with TRBD1. The ends lost 4 bases at V and 6 bases at J; junction bases unmatched: 8. CDR3 length: 15 amino acids. CDR1 is MGHRA, CDR2 YSYEKL, per germline.

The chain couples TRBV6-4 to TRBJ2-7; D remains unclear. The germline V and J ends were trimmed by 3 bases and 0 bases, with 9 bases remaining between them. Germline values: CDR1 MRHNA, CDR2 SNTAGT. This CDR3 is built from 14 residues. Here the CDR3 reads CASSDTWHSYEQYF. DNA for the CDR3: TGTGCCAGCAGTGATACGTGGCACTCCTACGAGCAGTACTTC.

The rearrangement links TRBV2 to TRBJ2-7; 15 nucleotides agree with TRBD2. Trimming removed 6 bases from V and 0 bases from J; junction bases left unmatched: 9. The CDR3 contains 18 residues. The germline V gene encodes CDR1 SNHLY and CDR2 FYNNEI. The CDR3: CASSRGLAGGPSSYEQYF. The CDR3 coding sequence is TGTGCCAGCAGCCGGGGACTAGCGGGGGGCCCTAGCTCCTACGAGCAGTACTTC.

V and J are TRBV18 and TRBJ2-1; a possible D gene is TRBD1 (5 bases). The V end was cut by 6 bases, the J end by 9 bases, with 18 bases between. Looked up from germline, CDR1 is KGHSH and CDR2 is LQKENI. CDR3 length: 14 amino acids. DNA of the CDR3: TGTGCCAGCTCCGGAAGATTACAGGAGAGTGAGCAGTTCTTC. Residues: CASSGRLQESEQFF.